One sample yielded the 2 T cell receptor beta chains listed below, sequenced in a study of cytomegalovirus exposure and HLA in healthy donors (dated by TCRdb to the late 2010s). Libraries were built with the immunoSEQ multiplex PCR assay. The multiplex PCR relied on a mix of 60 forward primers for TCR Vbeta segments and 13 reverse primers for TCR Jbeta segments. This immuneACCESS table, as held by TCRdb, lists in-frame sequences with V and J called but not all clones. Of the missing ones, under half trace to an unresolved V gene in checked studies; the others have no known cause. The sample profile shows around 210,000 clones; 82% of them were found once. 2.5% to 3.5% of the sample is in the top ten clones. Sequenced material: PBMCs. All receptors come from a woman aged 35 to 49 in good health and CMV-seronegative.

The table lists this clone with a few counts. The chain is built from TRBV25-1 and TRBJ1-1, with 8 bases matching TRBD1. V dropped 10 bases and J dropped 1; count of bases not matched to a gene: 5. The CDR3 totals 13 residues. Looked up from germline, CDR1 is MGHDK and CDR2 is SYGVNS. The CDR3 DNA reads TGTGCCACCACAGGACAGGGGAACACTGAAGCTTTCTTT. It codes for CATTGQGNTEAFF.

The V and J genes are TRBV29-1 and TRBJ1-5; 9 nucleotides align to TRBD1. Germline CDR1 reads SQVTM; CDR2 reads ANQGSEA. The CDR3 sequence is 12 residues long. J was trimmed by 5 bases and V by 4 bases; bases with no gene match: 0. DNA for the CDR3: TGCAGCGTTGGGACAGGGGATCAGCCCCAGCATTTT. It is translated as CSVGTGDQPQHF. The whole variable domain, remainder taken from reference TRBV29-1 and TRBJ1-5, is SAVISQKPSRDICQRGTSLTIQCQVDSQVTMMFWYRQQPGQSLTLIATANQGSEATYESGFVIDKFPISRPNLTFSTLTVSNMSPEDSSIYLCSVGTGDQPQHFGDGTRLSIL.